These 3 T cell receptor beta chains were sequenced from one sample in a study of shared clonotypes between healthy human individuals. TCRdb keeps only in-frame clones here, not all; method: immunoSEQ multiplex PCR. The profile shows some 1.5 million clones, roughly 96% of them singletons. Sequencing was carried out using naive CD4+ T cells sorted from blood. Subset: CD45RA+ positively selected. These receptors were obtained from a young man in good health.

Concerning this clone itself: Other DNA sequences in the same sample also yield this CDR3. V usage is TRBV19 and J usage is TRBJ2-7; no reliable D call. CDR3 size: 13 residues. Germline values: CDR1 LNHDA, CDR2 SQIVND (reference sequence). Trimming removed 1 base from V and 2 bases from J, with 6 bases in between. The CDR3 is CASSIGPTYEQYF. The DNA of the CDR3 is TGTGCCAGTAGTATAGGTCCGACCTACGAGCAGTACTTC.

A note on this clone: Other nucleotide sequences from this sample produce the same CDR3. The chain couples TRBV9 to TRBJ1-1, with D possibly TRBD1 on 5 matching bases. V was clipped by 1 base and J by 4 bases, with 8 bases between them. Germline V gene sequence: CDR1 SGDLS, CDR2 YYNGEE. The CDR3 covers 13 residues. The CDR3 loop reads CASSVRGGTEAFF. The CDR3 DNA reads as TGTGCCAGCAGCGTACGGGGGGGCACTGAAGCTTTCTTT.

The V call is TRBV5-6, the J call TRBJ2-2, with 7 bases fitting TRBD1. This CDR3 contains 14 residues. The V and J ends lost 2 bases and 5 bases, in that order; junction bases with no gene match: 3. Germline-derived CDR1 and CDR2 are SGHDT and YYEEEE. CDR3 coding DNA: TGTGCCAGCAGCTTTTTACAGGGGACCGGGGAGCTGTTTTTT. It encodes CASSFLQGTGELFF.